The 27 T cell receptor beta chains presented below share a single source sample, sequenced in a study of beta chain features in type 1 diabetes. Expressed TCRB transcripts were sequenced because the entire RNA isolate underwent reverse transcription. Assay used: immunoSEQ multiplex PCR; TCRdb lists only in-frame clones, some missing. The sample lists a few hundred thousand clones, 11% seen once, with 0.015% in the top ten. The specimen sequenced was naive CD4+ T cells from blood. These receptors all come from a woman aged 30 to 39 in good health.

This clone has more than one count but fewer than ten. V and J are TRBV29-1 and TRBJ2-5, with a weak D call TRBD2 (6 bases). Germline CDR1 is SQVTM and CDR2 is ANQGSEA. This CDR3 has 14 amino acids. Trimming left V 6 bases short and J 5 bases short, with 19 bases between. CDR3 region: CSVGGPLLGETQYF. CDR3 nucleotide sequence: TGCAGCGTGGGGGGACCCCTACTCGGGGAGACCCAGTACTTC.

This chain connects TRBV27 to TRBJ2-3, with a tentative D call TRBD2 (5 bases). Per germline, CDR1 MNHEY and CDR2 SMNVEV (reference sequence). V dropped 4 bases and J dropped 4 bases, with 12 bases sitting between them. The CDR3 covers 14 residues. CDR3 amino acids: CASSSADSADTQYF. The CDR3 DNA reads as TGTGCCAGCAGTTCCGCGGACTCGGCAGATACGCAGTATTTT.

V gene TRBV19 combines with J gene TRBJ2-3, with TRBD2 identical over 7 bases. J was trimmed by 6 bases and V by 5 bases; bases with no gene match: 5. There are 13 residues in the CDR3. Germline V CDR1 and CDR2: LNHDA, SQIVND (reference sequence). CDR3 bases: TGTGCCAGTAGTTGGCGGGAGAGGGATACGCAGTATTTT. It is translated as CASSWRERDTQYF.

This clone was seen a few times. The chain recombines TRBV2 with TRBJ2-4; TRBD2 matches 10 bases. Unmatched junction bases numbered 5, after V lost 4 bases and J lost 14 bases. The CDR3 runs 12 residues. Per the germline V gene, CDR1 is SNHLY and CDR2 is FYNNEI. CDR3: CASSGGLAGEYF. As DNA, the CDR3 is TGTGCCAGCAGTGGAGGCCTAGCGGGAGAGTACTTC.

This chain uses TRBV5-4 with TRBJ2-5; no firm D call. V was pared by 2 bases and J by 5 bases, with 10 bases between. The CDR3 has 13 residues. Germline V gives CDR1 SGHNT, CDR2 YYREEE (reference sequence). The DNA for the CDR3 is TGTGCCAGCAGCTTAATAGATAGCGAGACCCAGTACTTC. As protein: CASSLIDSETQYF.

This chain uses TRBV29-1 with TRBJ1-4; possibly TRBD1 for D (6 bases). The CDR3 loop spans 15 amino acids. V was cut by 6 bases and J by 6 bases, with 20 bases left in between. Germline V lookup: CDR1 SQVTM, CDR2 ANQGSEA. The CDR3 DNA follows: TGCAGCGTCAAGGGGGGGGCATCAGGGTATGAAAAACTGTTTTTT. It encodes CSVKGGASGYEKLFF.

The chain couples TRBV5-4 to TRBJ2-5; 9 nucleotides match TRBD1. CDR1 is SGHNT, CDR2 YYREEE, per germline (reference sequence). CDR3 length equals 18 residues. Trimming at V came to 2 bases and at J to 2 bases, leaving 13 bases not matched to a gene. This chain's CDR3 is CASSFFSGTGRWQETQYF. The CDR3 coding sequence is TGTGCCAGCAGCTTTTTCTCCGGGACAGGGAGGTGGCAAGAGACCCAGTACTTC. Based on the CDR3 plus reference TRBV5-4 and TRBJ2-5, the full variable domain is ETGVTQSPTHLIKTRGQQVTLRCSSQSGHNTVSWYQQALGQGPQFIFQYYREEENGRGNFPPRFSGLQFPNYSSELNVNALELDDSALYLCASSFFSGTGRWQETQYFGPGTRLLVL.

V usage is TRBV28 and J usage is TRBJ2-2; D ambiguous. Trimming left V 7 bases short and J 7 bases short, with 10 bases between. The CDR3 extends over 12 amino acids. Germline CDR1 MDHEN, CDR2 SYDVKM. The CDR3 region has the DNA TGTGCCAGCAAATTTAGTGGCGGGGAGCTGTTTTTT. It specifies CASKFSGGELFF.

This clone came up a few times. V is TRBV7-2 and J is TRBJ2-1, with 12 bases lining up with TRBD2. The V gene's germline CDR1 is SGHTA and CDR2 FQGNSA. This CDR3 has 15 amino acids. Losses at the gene ends were 5 bases for V and 8 bases for J; bases not matched to a gene: 7. The CDR3 loop reads CASSMTSGSRDEQFF. CDR3 sequence (DNA): TGTGCCAGCAGCATGACTAGCGGGAGTCGGGATGAGCAGTTCTTC. Full variable domain (outside the CDR3, taken from reference TRBV7-2 and TRBJ2-1): GAGVSQSPSNKVTEKGKDVELRCDPISGHTALYWYRQSLGQGLEFLIYFQGNSAPDKSGLPSDRFSAERTGGSVSTLTIQRTQQEDSAVYLCASSMTSGSRDEQFFGPGTRLTVL.

This clone was seen only a few times. The CDR3 spells CASSLAGWDYGYNEQFF. CDR3 bases: TGCGCCAGCAGCTTGGCCGGGTGGGACTATGGGTACAATGAGCAGTTCTTC. This chain uses TRBV5-1 with TRBJ2-1; 7 bases are a match to TRBD2. This CDR3 contains 17 residues. Germline V gene sequence: CDR1 SGHRS, CDR2 YFSETQ. Unmatched junction bases numbered 10, after V lost 0 bases and J lost 4 bases.

The chain employs TRBV30 and TRBJ2-7, with TRBD1 matching over 9 bases. The V gene's germline CDR1 is GTSNPN and CDR2 SVGIG (reference sequence). V lost 2 bases, J lost 6 bases, and 8 bases stayed unmatched. The CDR3 is made up of 14 amino acids. CDR3 region: CAWSTGQGFREQYF. CDR3 nucleotides: TGTGCCTGGAGTACGGGACAGGGTTTCCGCGAGCAGTACTTC.

The chain has TRBV30 and TRBJ2-1; 7 nucleotides line up with TRBD2. Per the germline V gene, CDR1 is GTSNPN and CDR2 is SVGIG (reference sequence). This CDR3 region has 13 residues. V shed 1 base and J 4 bases; nucleotides not matched to a gene: 1. CDR3 in amino acids: CAWSELAYNEQFF. Here the CDR3 DNA reads TGTGCCTGGAGTGAACTAGCGTACAATGAGCAGTTCTTC.

This clone was counted a few times. The chain recombines TRBV19 with TRBJ2-7; TRBD1 might be the D (7 bases). Germline V gene data show CDR1 as LNHDA and CDR2 as SQIVND (reference sequence). The ends were cut back, 3 bases at V and 2 bases at J, with 11 bases in the middle. The CDR3 consists of 14 residues. The CDR3 DNA reads TGTGCCAGTAGTATGGGGGGACAGCCCTACGAGCAGTACTTC. It encodes CASSMGGQPYEQYF.

This clone was observed a few times. J is TRBJ2-5 and V is TRBV7-9, with D perhaps TRBD1 (6 bases). The CDR3 is 14 amino acids. Trimming pared 1 base from V and 5 bases from J, leaving 11 bases between. CDR1 is SEHNR, CDR2 FQNEAQ, per germline (reference sequence). The DNA of the CDR3 is TGTGCCAGCAGCTTAGACACAGGGCAGGAGACCCAGTACTTC. It translates to CASSLDTGQETQYF.

V is TRBV6-5 and J is TRBJ2-5, with 11 bases lining up with TRBD2. CDR1 and CDR2 (germline): MNHEY, SVGAGI. The CDR3 contains 15 residues. The V gene end was trimmed by 5 bases and the J gene end by 5 bases; junction bases not matched to a gene: 7. The CDR3 region is CASSGSGRAVETQYF. CDR3 nucleotides: TGTGCCAGCAGTGGTAGCGGGAGGGCCGTGGAGACCCAGTACTTC.

The chain is built from TRBV4-3 and TRBJ2-7, with 7 bases that match TRBD1. V trimming: 4 bases; J trimming: 3 bases; junction bases outside the gene matches: 9. Germline lookup yields CDR1 LGHNA and CDR2 YSLEER. The CDR3 is 15 residues long. The CDR3 protein is CASSLRQGVGYEQYF. The CDR3 DNA is TGCGCCAGCAGCCTCCGACAGGGAGTCGGCTACGAGCAGTACTTC.

The rearrangement joins TRBV9 to TRBJ2-1; 8 bases map to TRBD2. With 7 bases clipped from V and 6 bases from J, the junction kept 6 bases outside the gene matches. This CDR3 region has 13 residues. Germline V gives CDR1 SGDLS, CDR2 YYNGEE. CDR3 region: CASGLAGRNEQFF. CDR3 DNA sequence: TGTGCCAGCGGGCTAGCGGGTCGCAATGAGCAGTTCTTC.

V usage is TRBV27 and J usage is TRBJ1-5; 8 bases are a match to TRBD1. Germline trimming cut 5 bases from V and 5 bases from J; bases unmatched to any gene: 5. CDR3 size: 14 residues. Germline assignment: CDR1 MNHEY and CDR2 SMNVEV (reference sequence). The DNA of the CDR3 is TGTGCCAGCAGTCGGGACAGGAGTTATCAGCCCCAGCATTTT. It yields the protein CASSRDRSYQPQHF.

The chain recombines TRBV28 with TRBJ2-5; possibly TRBD2 for D (6 bases). Germline CDR1 MDHEN, CDR2 SYDVKM. Trimming removed 3 bases from V and 4 bases from J, with 21 bases in between. This CDR3 region has 17 residues. The chain's CDR3 is CASSFLVGSELRETQYF. As DNA, the CDR3 is TGTGCCAGCAGTTTCCTAGTCGGGAGCGAGTTGCGAGAGACCCAGTACTTC.

This clone was detected only a few times. This sequence joins TRBV10-3 and TRBJ2-7; D is undetermined. CDR3 length equals 12 residues. Germline V gene sequence: CDR1 ENHRY, CDR2 SYGVKD. Between the trimmed V and J ends, which lost 3 bases and 6 bases, there was a span of 9 bases. The CDR3 is CAISELAVEQYF. DNA of the CDR3: TGTGCCATCAGTGAACTCGCCGTCGAGCAGTACTTC.

This clone was seen a few times. The chain combines TRBV7-6 with TRBJ1-5; D uncertain. This CDR3 is built from 14 residues. V gave up 4 bases and J gave up 5 bases, with 12 bases separating them. Per germline, CDR1 SGHVS and CDR2 FNYEAQ. The CDR3 nucleotides read TGTGCCAGCAGCTCCCCCGGGAGACATCAGCCCCAGCATTTT. It encodes CASSSPGRHQPQHF.

There are a few counts of this clone. The chain combines TRBV28 with TRBJ2-5; D remains unclear. The CDR3 covers 13 residues. The V gene's germline CDR1 is MDHEN and CDR2 SYDVKM. The V and J ends lost 1 base and 4 bases respectively, with 7 bases between them. CDR3 sequence: CASSLFLRETQYF. Written as DNA, the CDR3 is TGTGCCAGCAGTTTATTTCTCCGAGAGACCCAGTACTTC.

This sequence joins TRBV18 and TRBJ2-7, with D hard to call. Deletions cut 0 bases from V and 7 bases from J, with 10 bases between. The CDR3 has 13 amino acids. From germline, CDR1 is KGHSH and CDR2 LQKENI. CDR3 amino acids: CASSPPGLGEQYF. In DNA, the CDR3 is TGTGCCAGCTCACCACCCGGGTTAGGAGAGCAGTACTTC.

The rearrangement links TRBV18 to TRBJ1-4; 10 positions agree with TRBD1. Germline V gene lookup returns CDR1 KGHSH and CDR2 LQKENI. The junction had 5 bases not matched to a gene; V was cut back by 2 bases and J by 2 bases. The CDR3 sequence is 17 residues long. DNA for the CDR3: TGTGCCAGCTCACCATCGGACAGGGGGTCGACTAATGAAAAACTGTTTTTT. It encodes CASSPSDRGSTNEKLFF. Complete variable domain (other parts from reference TRBV18 and TRBJ1-4): NAGVMQNPRHLVRRRGQEARLRCSPMKGHSHVYWYRQLPEEGLKFMVYLQKENIIDESGMPKERFSAEFPKEGPSILRIQQVVRGDSAAYFCASSPSDRGSTNEKLFFGSGTQLSVL.

This clone came up a few times. The chain employs TRBV19 and TRBJ2-3; 7 nucleotides match TRBD2. V lost 5 bases to trimming and J lost 1 base; unmatched junction nucleotides: 9. The CDR3 spans 16 residues. Germline CDR1 and CDR2: LNHDA and SQIVND (reference sequence). CDR3 amino acids: CASSARERDGTDTQYF. Here the CDR3 DNA reads TGTGCCAGTAGTGCCCGTGAGCGGGACGGCACAGATACGCAGTATTTT.

The J gene is TRBJ1-1, the V gene TRBV10-3; D possibly corresponds to TRBD1 (5 bases). Trimming cost V 3 bases and J 1 base, with 12 bases left between them. Germline lookup yields CDR1 ENHRY and CDR2 SYGVKD. CDR3 length: 15 amino acids. The CDR3 bases are TGTGCCATCAGTGATATGGGGCGACCGAACACTGAAGCTTTCTTT. Amino acids: CAISDMGRPNTEAFF.

This clone was observed a handful of times. This rearrangement joins TRBV6-1 to TRBJ2-7; 8 bases are shared with TRBD2. Germline assignment: CDR1 MNHNS and CDR2 SASEGT. J lost 2 bases, V lost 2 bases, and 8 bases had no gene match. The CDR3 spans 16 residues. CDR3: CASSEPNSGSPYEQYF. For the CDR3, the DNA is TGTGCCAGCAGTGAACCAAACAGCGGGAGCCCCTACGAGCAGTACTTC.